The present T cell receptor beta chain was sequenced within a study of CD8 T cells in ankylosing spondylitis. For TCR beta, libraries came from quantitative 5'-RACE with molecular barcodes. TCRdb re-called the 5' RACE reads with MiXCR, one entry per CDR3 protein. The sample includes about 390,000 distinct CDR3 sequences, around 20% of them seen just once. This clonotype was counted only a few times. Its antigen is as yet unknown. General study findings and limits: In ankylosing spondylitis patients, matched synovial fluid reportedly showed significant enrichment of disease-linked clones. There was a TCR beta motif, made of roughly eight highly homologous variants, that appeared characteristic of ankylosing spondylitis blood.

The source is a male donor with ankylosing spondylitis. Sample: blood, either unsorted or a sorted T cell fraction (not recorded which).

The DNA of the CDR3 is TGTGCCAGCAGCACAACCCGGGGGCAGCCCCAGCATTTT. It yields the protein CASSTTRGQPQHF. J is TRBJ1-5 and V is TRBV7-2, with a tentative D call TRBD1 (5 bases). The germline V gene encodes CDR1 SGHTA and CDR2 FQGNSA. The CDR3 covers 13 residues. V lost 5 bases and J lost 7, with 12 bases in between. Supplemented by reference TRBV7-2 and TRBJ1-5, the full variable domain reads GAGVSQSPSNKVTEKGKDVELRCDPISGHTALYWYRQSLGQGLEFLIYFQGNSAPDKSGLPSDRFSAERTGGSVSTLTIQRTQQEDSAVYLCASSTTRGQPQHFGDGTRLSIL.